The clone carrying this T cell receptor beta chain was found a few times. This CDR3 contains 13 residues. Germline V CDR1 and CDR2: LGHDT, YNNKEL (reference sequence). V was cut by 0 bases and J by 6 bases, with 5 bases left in between. This sample is part of a study of blood T cell repertoires in COVID-19. Sequencing used immunoSEQ multiplex PCR; TCRdb keeps in-frame clones, though not all of them. The repertoire holds hundreds of thousands of clones, with around 84% as singletons. The J gene is TRBJ2-2, the V gene TRBV3-1 (or the pseudogene TRBV3-2), with unresolved D. The sequencing input was peripheral blood. The clonotype originates from a man under 40 with active or convalescent COVID-19. The CDR3 DNA is TGTGCCAGCAGCCAAGATCGGGCCGGGGAGCTGTTTTTT. Protein: CASSQDRAGELFF.